This T cell receptor (beta chain) comes out of a study of tumor-infiltrating lymphocytes in oesophageal squamous cell carcinoma (dated by TCRdb to 2016 to 2018). Comment on this clonotype: This receptor's antigen is unknown. No clone much larger than this one lies a single base away; base qualities are absent.

The CDR3, from cysteine to phenylalanine, totals 12 residues. Only the CDR3 DNA stays, 36 bases, in frame from base 1. The junction shows trimming of 6 bases on V and 4 bases on J, plus 7 bases between the germline ends. CDR1 and CDR2, per the germline V gene (reference sequence), are SEHNR and FQNEAQ. Libraries were constructed by PCR. TCRdb names Illumina HiSeq 2000 as the instrument used. TCRdb reran the public reads through fastp at Q25 and MiXCR, keeping productive beta chains. Every distinct CDR3 protein forms one entry, paired with its most common genes and DNA. The sample includes approximately 17,000 distinct CDR3 sequences, with 44% observed a single time. The ten largest clonotypes hold 40% to 50% of the sample.

The rearrangement combines TRBV7-9 with TRBJ2-1; confidence is insufficient to name the D gene. The sequenced material came from blood. The clonotype was recovered from a female donor with esophageal squamous cell carcinoma. The bases read TGTGCCAGCAGTACTAAGTACAATGAGCAGTTCTTC. This is translated as CASSTKYNEQFF.